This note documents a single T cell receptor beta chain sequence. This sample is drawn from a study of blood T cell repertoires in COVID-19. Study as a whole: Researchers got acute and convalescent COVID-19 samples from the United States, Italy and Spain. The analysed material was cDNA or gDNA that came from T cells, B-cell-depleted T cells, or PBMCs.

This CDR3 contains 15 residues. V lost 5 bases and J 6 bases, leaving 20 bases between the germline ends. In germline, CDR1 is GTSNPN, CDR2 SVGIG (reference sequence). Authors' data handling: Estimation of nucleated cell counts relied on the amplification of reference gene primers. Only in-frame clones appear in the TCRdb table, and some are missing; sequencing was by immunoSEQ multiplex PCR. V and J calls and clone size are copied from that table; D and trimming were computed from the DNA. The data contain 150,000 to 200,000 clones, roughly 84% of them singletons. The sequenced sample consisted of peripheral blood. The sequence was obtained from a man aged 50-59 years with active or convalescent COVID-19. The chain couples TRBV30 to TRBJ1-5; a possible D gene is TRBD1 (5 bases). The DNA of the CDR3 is TGTGCCTGGGACAAAACAGGTACGGGTAGTCAGCCCCAGCATTTT. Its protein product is CAWDKTGTGSQPQHF.